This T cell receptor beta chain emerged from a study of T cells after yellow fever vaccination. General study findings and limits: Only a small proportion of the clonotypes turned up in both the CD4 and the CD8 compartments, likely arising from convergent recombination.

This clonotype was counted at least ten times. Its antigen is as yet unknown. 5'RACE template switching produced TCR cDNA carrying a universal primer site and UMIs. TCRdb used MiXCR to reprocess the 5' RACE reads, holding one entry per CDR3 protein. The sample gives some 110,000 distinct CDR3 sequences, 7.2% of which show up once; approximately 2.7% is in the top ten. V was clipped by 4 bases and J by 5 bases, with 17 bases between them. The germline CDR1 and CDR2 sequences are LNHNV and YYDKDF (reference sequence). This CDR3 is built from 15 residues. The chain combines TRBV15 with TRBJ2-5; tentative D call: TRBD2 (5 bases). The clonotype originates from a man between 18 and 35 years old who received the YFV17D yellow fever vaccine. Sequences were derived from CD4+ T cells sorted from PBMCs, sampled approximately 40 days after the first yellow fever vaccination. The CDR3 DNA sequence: TGTGCCACCAGCAATCAGTTTTCCCCGGGGGAGACCCAGTACTTC. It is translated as CATSNQFSPGETQYF.